This entry describes one T cell receptor (beta chain). CDR3 length: 13 residues. Germline lookup yields CDR1 SQVTM and CDR2 ANQGSEA. Trimming took off 0 bases at V and 8 bases at J, with 13 bases between the two ends. This entry comes from a study of CD8 T cells in Susac syndrome. Study background: Patients with Susac syndrome who were sequenced included five or six with active disease and fewer than ten in remission.

RNA was extracted with the RNeasy kit, and a quantity of 0.5 to 1 ug was reverse transcribed using random hexamers. TCRdb used MiXCR to reprocess the immunoSEQ multiplex PCR reads, holding one entry per CDR3 protein. Among over 130,000 distinct CDR3 sequences listed, approximately 95% were seen once. Specimen: CD4+ T cells from PBMCs. The chain is built from TRBV29-1 and TRBJ1-2, with D unclear. This TCR derives from a human donor with Susac syndrome. CDR3 bases: TGCAGCGTTGAAGATCCGGGGTTAGGGGGCTACACCTTC. Protein product: CSVEDPGLGGYTF.